This T cell receptor (beta chain) came from a study of CD8 T cells in ankylosing spondylitis. Overall study findings and caveats: There were earlier reports of some motif variants in reactive arthritis synovial fluid and blood.

CDR1 and CDR2 (germline): SGHRS, YFSETQ. The ends lost 3 bases at V and 5 bases at J; junction bases unmatched: 13. The CDR3 is made up of 16 amino acids. This clonotype was recorded at least ten times. Its specificity is unknown. TCRdb fed the 5' RACE reads into MiXCR, producing one record per CDR3 protein. The sample shows about 130,000 distinct CDR3 sequences, roughly 6.6% of them seen only once. Sequencing was carried out using blood, either unsorted or a sorted T cell fraction (not recorded which). The chain carries TRBV5-1 and TRBJ2-7; 8 bases align to TRBD1. The sequence was collected from a male donor with ankylosing spondylitis or in good health (not recorded which). The CDR3 reads CASSWGDRSSLDEQYF. In DNA, the CDR3 is TGCGCCAGCAGCTGGGGGGACAGGTCCTCATTGGACGAGCAGTACTTC.